This T cell receptor (beta chain) was found in a study of monozygotic twins with inflammatory bowel disease. A remark on this clonotype: Its antigen remains unidentified.

Study-level results: Sharing of clonotypes with others was lower in IBD patients than in healthy twins, and this was especially so with disease activity.

Reprocessing the 5' RACE reads, TCRdb reports a single entry for every CDR3 protein and omits DNA. This sample's table reports around 380,000 distinct CDR3 sequences. Germline-derived CDR1 and CDR2 are MNHEY and SMNVEV (reference sequence). The CDR3 contains 15 residues. This chain joins TRBV27 and TRBJ2-3; the TCRdb D gene call, TRBD2, has no DNA to confirm it. Sequences were obtained from blood. This TCR came from a human donor with ulcerative colitis or Crohn's disease, or a healthy co-twin of an affected twin (not recorded which). The CDR3 is CASSYGGRAADTQYF.